One and the same sample provided the 9 T cell receptor beta chains below, sequenced in a study of blood T cell repertoires in COVID-19. The method was immunoSEQ multiplex PCR; TCRdb's version includes in-frame clones alone and lacks a portion of them. The sample holds roughly 320,000 clones; 90% to 95% are singletons and the top ten take 3% to 5%. The sequenced sample was PBMCs or T cells enriched from blood (not recorded which). The receptors were sampled from a woman younger than 45 who had been exposed to COVID-19.

The chain joins TRBV2 to TRBJ2-3, with TRBD2 matching 16 bases. Losses at the gene ends were 2 bases for V and 4 bases for J; bases not matched to a gene: 12. The CDR3 has 20 amino acids. Per germline, CDR1 SNHLY and CDR2 FYNNEI. The CDR3 here is CASSELSGLAGGPLADTQYF. The CDR3 region has the DNA TGTGCCAGCAGTGAATTATCGGGACTAGCGGGGGGGCCTTTGGCAGATACGCAGTATTTT.

This chain joins TRBV9 and TRBJ2-7; 9 nucleotides agree with TRBD1. Germline lookup yields CDR1 SGDLS and CDR2 YYNGEE. J was trimmed by 2 bases and V by 0 bases; bases with no gene match: 3. The CDR3 is made up of 15 amino acids. The CDR3 reads CASSVATGGPYEQYF. The CDR3 region has the DNA TGTGCCAGCAGCGTAGCTACAGGGGGCCCCTACGAGCAGTACTTC.

This clone came up once. CDR3 coding DNA: TGTGCCACCAGTGAGACGGACAGGGGGTGGGACACCGGGGAGCTGTTTTTT. It translates to CATSETDRGWDTGELFF. The chain carries TRBV24-1 and TRBJ2-2, with 10 bases aligning to TRBD1. Unmatched junction bases numbered 7, after V lost 4 bases and J lost 3 bases. The germline CDR1 and CDR2 sequences are KGHDR and SFDVKD. The CDR3 spans 17 residues.

The V call is TRBV3-1 (or the pseudogene TRBV3-2), the J call TRBJ2-1; D call uncertain. The CDR3 runs to 14 residues. Germline CDR1 LGHDT, CDR2 YNNKEL (reference sequence). V was pared by 1 base and J by 2 bases, with 6 bases between. CDR3 residues: CASSQVQPYNEQFF. CDR3 nucleotides: TGTGCCAGCAGCCAAGTACAGCCCTACAATGAGCAGTTCTTC.

CDR3 DNA sequence: TGTGCCAGCAGCTTAGGAGCGGGCCTCAATGAGCAGTTCTTC. Translated, it gives CASSLGAGLNEQFF. J is TRBJ2-1 and V is TRBV7-9; perhaps TRBD2 as D (6 bases). Germline V gives CDR1 SEHNR, CDR2 FQNEAQ (reference sequence). The CDR3 has 14 residues. The germline V and J ends were trimmed by 1 base and 6 bases, with 10 bases remaining between them.

The V gene is TRBV12-5, the J gene TRBJ2-1; D not certain. The germline V and J ends were trimmed by 1 base and 6 bases, with 4 bases remaining between them. The CDR3 is made up of 12 amino acids. In germline, CDR1 is LGHNT, CDR2 FRNRAP. The CDR3 DNA is TGTGCTAGTGGTTTGGGTCTCAATGAGCAGTTCTTC. Protein product: CASGLGLNEQFF.

V usage is TRBV2 and J usage is TRBJ1-5; D possibly corresponds to TRBD1 (6 bases). The CDR3 consists of 15 residues. V was cut by 6 bases and J by 6 bases, with 18 bases left in between. The germline CDR1 and CDR2 sequences are SNHLY and FYNNEI. The CDR3 sequence: CASSQHQGQGQPQHF. CDR3 sequence (DNA): TGTGCCAGCAGCCAACACCAGGGGCAGGGTCAGCCCCAGCATTTT.

The chain combines TRBV14 with TRBJ2-7; the match to TRBD1 covers 8 bases. The CDR3 runs to 13 residues. Germline CDR1 is SGHDN and CDR2 is FVKESK. With 6 bases clipped from V and 4 bases from J, the junction kept 5 bases outside the gene matches. This CDR3 is CASRRQGAYEQYF. In nucleotides, the CDR3 is TGTGCCAGCAGGCGTCAGGGGGCTTACGAGCAGTACTTC.

The CDR3 reads CAWSAMGGGTEAFF. CDR3 nucleotide sequence: TGTGCCTGGAGTGCAATGGGGGGTGGCACTGAAGCTTTCTTT. This chain connects TRBV30 to TRBJ1-1; maybe TRBD1 (5 bases). CDR3 length equals 14 residues. Germline V gives CDR1 GTSNPN, CDR2 SVGIG (reference sequence). V lost 1 base and J 4 bases, leaving 13 bases between the germline ends.